The sample holds a few counts of the clone carrying this T cell receptor (beta chain). This sample is part of a study of T-cell reconstitution after alpha-beta-depleted transplantation in children. Preparation of the TCRbeta library involved a method that used unique molecular identifiers. TCRdb analysed the PCR reads with MiXCR anew, one entry per CDR3 protein. The sample records some 840,000 distinct CDR3 sequences, about 15% being singletons. Trimming took 1 base from V and 3 from J, leaving 10 bases between them. Germline CDR1 and CDR2: SGHRS and YFSETQ. The CDR3 is 14 amino acids. V and J are TRBV5-1 and TRBJ1-2; D ambiguous. This material consisted of PBMCs, mostly from graft donor cells, taken 360 days after TCRalphabeta/CD19-depleted stem cell transplant. The TCR was taken from a male patient younger than 18 who had a stem cell transplant for acute lymphoblastic leukemia, so the T cells may come from the graft donor. CDR3 sequence (DNA): TGCGCCAGCAGCTTGAGCACGGACGACTATGGCTACACCTTC. It codes for CASSLSTDDYGYTF.